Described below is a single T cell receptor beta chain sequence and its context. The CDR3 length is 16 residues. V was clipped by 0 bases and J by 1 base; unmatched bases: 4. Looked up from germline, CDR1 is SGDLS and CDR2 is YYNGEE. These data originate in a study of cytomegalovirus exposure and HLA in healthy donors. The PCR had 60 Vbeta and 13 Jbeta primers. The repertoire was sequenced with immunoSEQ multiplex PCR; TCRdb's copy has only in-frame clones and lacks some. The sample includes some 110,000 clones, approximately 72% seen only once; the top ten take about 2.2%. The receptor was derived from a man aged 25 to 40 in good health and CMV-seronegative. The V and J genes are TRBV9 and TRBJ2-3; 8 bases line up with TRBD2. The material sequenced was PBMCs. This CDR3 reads CASSVEFSGGTDTQYF. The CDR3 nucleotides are TGTGCCAGCAGCGTAGAGTTTAGCGGGGGCACAGATACGCAGTATTTT.